Shown below are 22 T cell receptor beta chains from a single sample sequenced in a study of T cells expressing NK-cell markers. Following a re-call of the 5' RACE reads, TCRdb has one entry per CDR3 protein and lacks DNA. The sample totals 550,000 to 600,000 distinct CDR3 sequences. Input material: blood T cells: a sorted CD56 or NKG2C T cell subset, CD4+ or CD8+ T cells, or bulk PBMC T cells (not recorded which). Receptors originate from a man aged 18 to 35 in good health.

This chain connects TRBV12-3 or TRBV12-4 to TRBJ2-1; the TCRdb call, TRBD2, lacks DNA for checking. This CDR3 contains 14 residues. CDR3 in amino acids: CASSLLGSGNEQFF.

The chain has TRBV6-5 and TRBJ1-1. This CDR3 is 13 amino acids long. Germline CDR1 is MNHEY and CDR2 is SVGAGI. The CDR3 loop reads CASGVRMNTEAFF.

V is TRBV2 and J is TRBJ2-2; TCRdb designates TRBD1, a call that cannot be tested without DNA. Per germline, CDR1 SNHLY and CDR2 FYNNEI. The CDR3 is 18 residues long. The chain's CDR3 is CASSETRLGTGATGELFF. Full variable domain (outside the CDR3, taken from reference TRBV2 and TRBJ2-2): EPEVTQTPSHQVTQMGQEVILRCVPISNHLYFYWYRQILGQKVEFLVSFYNNEISEKSEIFDDQFSVERPDGSNFTLKIRSTKLEDSAMYFCASSETRLGTGATGELFFGEGSRLTVL.

The V and J genes are TRBV20-1 and TRBJ2-1. The CDR3 is 13 residues long. Germline CDR1 DFQATT, CDR2 SNEGSKA (reference sequence). The CDR3: CSARLDSSNEQFF.

V is TRBV6-5 and J is TRBJ2-2; the D gene TCRdb calls, TRBD1, cannot be checked with no DNA. This CDR3 has 14 amino acids. Per the germline V gene, CDR1 is MNHEY and CDR2 is SVGAGI. Here the CDR3 reads CASTPDRYTGELFF.

The chain employs TRBV7-8 and TRBJ2-1; TCRdb's D call, TRBD2, is unchecked because there is no DNA. The CDR3 covers 16 residues. Germline V gene data show CDR1 as SGHVS and CDR2 as FQNEAQ. The CDR3: CASSWKRGSSYNEQFF.

The rearrangement links TRBV12-3 or TRBV12-4 to TRBJ1-1; as DNA is missing, the TRBD1 call by TCRdb cannot be tested. The CDR3 loop spans 15 amino acids. CDR3 sequence reads: CASRPNRGKVTEAFF.

This chain connects TRBV30 to TRBJ2-5. Germline V CDR1 and CDR2: GTSNPN, SVGIG (reference sequence). The CDR3 length is 11 residues. This CDR3 reads CAWSLIEDQYF.

The gene calls are TRBV7-2 and TRBJ2-1; TCRdb's assignment of TRBD2 cannot be checked, as there is no DNA. Looked up from germline, CDR1 is SGHTA and CDR2 is FQGNSA. The CDR3 sequence is 15 residues long. The CDR3 is CASSFILAANNEQFF.

V usage is TRBV2 and J usage is TRBJ2-1; TCRdb returns TRBD2, unconfirmable since there is no DNA. The CDR3 runs to 14 residues. Germline loops: CDR1 SNHLY, CDR2 FYNNEI. The CDR3 reads CASRVGASAGEQFF.

The V call is TRBV12-3 or TRBV12-4, the J call TRBJ2-7; TCRdb outputs TRBD2, but without DNA this stays unchecked. The CDR3 runs 14 residues. CDR3: CASSPRGLAYEQYF.

The chain links TRBV28 to TRBJ1-2. The CDR3 length is 15 residues. Per the germline V gene, CDR1 is MDHEN and CDR2 is SYDVKM. CDR3 in amino acids: CASTTGGATNYGYTF.

The V and J genes are TRBV5-1 and TRBJ1-2; TCRdb's D call, TRBD1, is unchecked because there is no DNA. The CDR3 loop spans 11 amino acids. Germline lookup yields CDR1 SGHRS and CDR2 YFSETQ. This chain's CDR3 is CASRRQDGYTF.

The gene calls are TRBV6-5 and TRBJ2-1; absent DNA, TCRdb's TRBD2 call cannot be checked. CDR1 is MNHEY, CDR2 SVGAGI, per germline. The CDR3 runs 15 residues. The CDR3 sequence: CASSRLAGVGNEQFF.

V and J are TRBV4-1 and TRBJ1-4; TCRdb reports TRBD1, a call that lacks DNA to check it against. Germline CDR1 is MGHRA and CDR2 is YSYEKL. CDR3 length: 16 amino acids. This CDR3 reads CASSQEQGATNEKLFF.

V and J are TRBV30 and TRBJ2-7; as DNA is missing, the TRBD2 call by TCRdb cannot be tested. The CDR3 extends over 15 amino acids. In germline, CDR1 is GTSNPN, CDR2 SVGIG (reference sequence). The CDR3 is CAWEPRTSGSYEQYF.

J is TRBJ2-3 and V is TRBV12-3 or TRBV12-4. This CDR3 is built from 13 residues. This chain's CDR3 is CASGDVGTDTQYF.

The chain carries TRBV7-2 and TRBJ2-2; TCRdb proposes TRBD1, but this gene call is untestable without DNA. This CDR3 is built from 14 residues. From germline, CDR1 is SGHTA and CDR2 FQGNSA. CDR3 protein: CASSRTRAAGELFF.

The chain uses TRBV11-2 and TRBJ2-4; absent DNA, TCRdb's TRBD1 call cannot be checked. The CDR3 runs 14 residues. Germline CDR1 and CDR2: SGHAT and FQNNGV. Here the CDR3 reads CASSLSPYRDGQYF.

CDR3 sequence: CASRPGTGFPDYGYTF. The genes are TRBV6-1 and TRBJ1-2; TCRdb reports TRBD1, a call that lacks DNA to check it against. The CDR3 totals 16 residues. The germline gives CDR1 MNHNS, CDR2 SASEGT.

The chain combines TRBV20-1 with TRBJ2-2; TCRdb returns TRBD1, unconfirmable since there is no DNA. The V gene's germline CDR1 is DFQATT and CDR2 SNEGSKA (reference sequence). The CDR3 has 15 residues. CDR3 sequence: CSANTGQGPTGELFF.

The V gene is TRBV12-3 or TRBV12-4, the J gene TRBJ2-2; TCRdb indicates TRBD2, and absent DNA this call remains unverified. The CDR3 contains 15 residues. CDR3 in amino acids: CASSLVEAGTGELFF.